This T cell receptor beta chain was captured by sequencing in a study of T cell responses to AZD1222 COVID-19 vaccine. Comments on this clone: Its antigen is as yet unknown.

In germline, CDR1 is SGHTA, CDR2 FQGTGA. The CDR3 spans 12 residues. V was pared by 6 bases and J by 4 bases, with 4 bases between. Study-wide results and caveats: Recipients of AZD1222 seropositive at baseline numbered only 6 or 7. Unmutated variant regions are reportedly targeted by nearly half of spike-specific TCRs.

Repertoires were generated with immunoSEQ multiplex PCR, while TCRdb's copy carries only in-frame clones and drops some. In the table there are 150,000 to 200,000 clones, around 90% of which are singletons. This clonotype was sampled from an adult in good health. The source material was peripheral blood, sampled on day 0 of AZD1222 vaccination. This sequence joins TRBV7-3 and TRBJ2-6; no clear D gene. CDR3 loop: CASRTGANVLTF. The CDR3 DNA sequence: TGTGCCAGCAGGACCGGGGCCAACGTCCTGACTTTC.